This TCR beta chain was retrieved from a study of cytomegalovirus exposure and HLA in healthy donors. Overall study results and limits: The authors assumed roughly uniform sequencing depth across donors for presence/absence analyses. A later analysis, which compared TCR beta chains of equal frequency, found the HLA-associated ones more clonally expanded. Altogether, about 160 TCR beta chains were recorded as cytomegalovirus-associated. The later analysis indicated that the majority of CMV-associated TCR beta chains appeared HLA-restricted.

Germline V gene sequence: CDR1 SGHAT, CDR2 FQDESV (reference sequence). The CDR3 loop spans 13 amino acids. The ends lost 6 bases at V and 3 bases at J; junction bases unmatched: 4. PCR involved 60 Vbeta and 13 Jbeta primers. Using immunoSEQ multiplex PCR, the repertoire was profiled, and TCRdb retains in-frame clones only, with some absent. Found here are 110,000 to 150,000 clones, roughly four fifths of them singletons; the top ten hold around 9.1%. This clone showed up just once. Its antigen is as yet unknown. Material: PBMCs. The rearrangement uses TRBV11-1 and TRBJ1-1, with TRBD1 matching 7 bases. This TCR came from a woman in her 50s in good health and CMV-seropositive. In DNA, the CDR3 is TGTGCCAGCAGAAGGCAGGGGGACACTGAAGCTTTCTTT. Its translation: CASRRQGDTEAFF. Complete variable domain (other parts from reference TRBV11-1 and TRBJ1-1): EAEVAQSPRYKITEKSQAVAFWCDPISGHATLYWYRQILGQGPELLVQFQDESVVDDSQLPKDRFSAERLKGVDSTLKIQPAELGDSAMYLCASRRQGDTEAFFGQGTRLTVV.